A selection of T cell receptor beta chains follows, all from one sample in a study of blood T cells in healthy people across ages. TCRdb reprocessed the 5' RACE reads via MiXCR and lists one record per CDR3 protein. Of about 1.1 million distinct CDR3 sequences listed, more than 30% are singletons. Input material: blood. These receptors were taken from a man younger than 35 in good health. Each CDR3 is given with its conserved first and last residue. The D gene is left open where the match is weak. The listing skips clone size in some rows; elsewhere it reads once, few, many or a size class.

clone_size j_call d_call v_call cdr3_nt cdr3_aa
few TRBJ2-3 NA TRBV2 TGTGCCAGCAAACGATTAAACCCAACAGATACGCAGTATTTT CASKRLNPTDTQYF
NA TRBJ2-7 NA TRBV20-1 TGCAGTCAGAGGGTCGGCGACTACGAGCAGTACTTC CSQRVGDYEQYF
NA TRBJ1-3 NA TRBV5-1 TGCGCCAGCAGGGTTGGGTACAGGTCTGGAAACACCATATATTTT CASRVGYRSGNTIYF
few TRBJ1-5 NA TRBV27 TGTGCCAGCAGTCCTCAAGGTCAGCCCCAGCATTTT CASSPQGQPQHF
many TRBJ1-1 NA TRBV5-1 TGCGCCAGCAGCTTGGAAGAGGGGCGGATCGGAGCTTTCTTT CASSLEEGRIGAFF
NA TRBJ2-5 NA TRBV20-1 TGCAGGGTATCCACCGGGCCAGACTATGGACAAGAGACCCAGTACTTC CRVSTGPDYGQETQYF
NA TRBJ1-1 NA TRBV20-1 TGCAGTGTTACTTGGGCAGTAAAGAACACTGGAGCTTTCTTT CSVTWAVKNTGAFF
many TRBJ2-7 NA TRBV12-3/TRBV12-4 TGTGCCAGCAGCCCAATGAAGGGGGGGTTCTACGAGCAGTACTTC CASSPMKGGFYEQYF
NA TRBJ1-2 TRBD1 TRBV20-1 TGCAGTGCTAGTAGGGGTGGGACAGGGATCTATGGCTACGCCTTC CSASRGGTGIYGYAF
few TRBJ1-2 NA TRBV5-4 TGTGCCAGCAGCCAAAAGAGTCTGGACTATGGCTACACCTTC CASSQKSLDYGYTF
few TRBJ1-1 NA TRBV11-2 TGTGCCAGCAGCTTAGGGGGAGCTTTGAACACTGAAGCTTTCTTT CASSLGGALNTEAFF
NA TRBJ1-2 TRBD1 TRBV6-1 TGTGCCAGCAGCGGAAAGACAGGGGCTTTGTTTTATGGCTACACCTTC CASSGKTGALFYGYTF
many TRBJ2-6 NA TRBV20-1 TGCAGTGCCGAAAGAGACTCTGGGGCCAACGTCCTGACTTTC CSAERDSGANVLTF
few TRBJ2-5 TRBD1 TRBV11-1 TGTGCCAGCAGCGATACAGGGGGCCCATTGAAGACCCAGTACTTC CASSDTGGPLKTQYF
NA TRBJ1-1 NA TRBV27 TGTGCCAGCAGTTTGGTCCAGGACACTGAAGCTTTCTTT CASSLVQDTEAFF
NA TRBJ2-5 TRBD1 TRBV7-2 TGTGCCAGCAGCTCCCAAGGGGGCGCTTACCAAGAGACCCAGTACTTC CASSSQGGAYQETQYF
NA TRBJ1-1 TRBD1 TRBV5-1 TGCGCCAGCAGCTCCGGGACAGGGGCGTCGCGCACTGAAGCTTTCTTT CASSSGTGASRTEAFF
few TRBJ2-2 NA TRBV7-2 TGTGCCAGCAGCTTAGTTCACCGCACCGGGGAGCTGTTTTTT CASSLVHRTGELFF
many TRBJ1-6 NA TRBV12-3/TRBV12-4 TGTGCCAGCAGTTTAAGTTCAGACCGTTCACCCCTCCACTTT CASSLSSDRSPLHF
NA TRBJ1-1 TRBD1 TRBV6-2/TRBV6-3 TGTGCCAGCAGCCTCGACAGGGAGATAGAGAGCACTGAAGCTTTCTTT CASSLDREIESTEAFF
NA TRBJ1-2 NA TRBV14 TGTGCCAGCAGCCTCACCTCCAAGACAGCACTCTATGGCTACACCTTC CASSLTSKTALYGYTF
NA TRBJ1-1 NA TRBV6-2/TRBV6-3 TGTGCCAGCAGTTACGCGGACATGAACACTGAAGCTTTCTTT CASSYADMNTEAFF
many TRBJ2-7 NA TRBV14 TGTGCCAGCAGCCAAAACTACTACGAGCAGTACTTC CASSQNYYEQYF
NA TRBJ1-5 NA TRBV28 TGTGCCAGCAGTTTACCCCTACTGGACAGAAATCAGCCCCAGCATTTT CASSLPLLDRNQPQHF
NA TRBJ2-1 NA TRBV9 TGTGCCAGCCAGTCGGGCAATGAGCAGTTCTTC CASQSGNEQFF